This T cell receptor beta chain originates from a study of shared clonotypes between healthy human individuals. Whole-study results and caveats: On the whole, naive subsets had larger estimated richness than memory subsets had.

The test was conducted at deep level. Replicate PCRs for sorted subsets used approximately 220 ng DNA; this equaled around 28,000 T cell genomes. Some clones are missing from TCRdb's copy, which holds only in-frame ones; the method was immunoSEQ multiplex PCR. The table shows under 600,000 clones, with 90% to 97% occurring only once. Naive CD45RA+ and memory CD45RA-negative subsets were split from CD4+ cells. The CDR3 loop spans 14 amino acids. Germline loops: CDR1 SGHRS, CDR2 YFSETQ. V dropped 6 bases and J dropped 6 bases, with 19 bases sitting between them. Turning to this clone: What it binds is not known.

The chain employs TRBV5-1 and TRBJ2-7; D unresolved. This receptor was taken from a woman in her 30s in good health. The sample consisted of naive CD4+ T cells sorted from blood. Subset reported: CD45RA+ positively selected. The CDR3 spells CASTTEHVQGEQYF. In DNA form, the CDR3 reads TGCGCCAGCACGACCGAGCACGTCCAAGGCGAGCAGTACTTC.